Below, 21 T cell receptor beta chains from the same sample are listed, as sequenced in a study of T cell clones after liver transplantation. Repertoires were generated with immunoSEQ multiplex PCR, while TCRdb's copy carries only in-frame clones and drops some. The sample yields about 99,000 clones, about 86% seen once. The sample consisted of CD4+ T cells from blood, taken around 49 months after liver transplant. The receptors stem from a human patient who received a liver transplant. The graft donor may be the source of some T cells.

The chain recombines TRBV27 with TRBJ1-4, with D perhaps matching TRBD1 (5 bases). Germline CDR1 is MNHEY and CDR2 is SMNVEV (reference sequence). The CDR3 totals 15 residues. Trimming cost V 5 bases and J 5 bases, with 15 bases left between them. CDR3 residues: CASSPTDRWNEKLFF. The CDR3 nucleotides read TGTGCCAGCAGTCCGACAGACAGATGGAATGAAAAACTGTTTTTT.

This rearrangement joins TRBV15 to TRBJ2-5; D gene uncertain. The CDR3 is 12 amino acids. Trimming left V 4 bases short and J 0 bases short, with 3 bases between. Looked up from germline, CDR1 is LNHNV and CDR2 is YYDKDF (reference sequence). In DNA, the CDR3 is TGTGCCACCAGCACCTACCAAGAGACCCAGTACTTC. Translation gives CATSTYQETQYF.

This clone was detected only a few times. The chain has TRBV2 and TRBJ2-5, with D maybe TRBD1 (5 bases). The germline V gene encodes CDR1 SNHLY and CDR2 FYNNEI. Trimming left V 4 bases short and J 2 bases short, with 14 bases between. The CDR3 has 15 amino acids. The CDR3 loop is CASSARQTLQETQYF. The CDR3 DNA reads as TGTGCCAGCAGTGCCCGACAGACGTTACAAGAGACCCAGTACTTC.

This chain joins TRBV2 and TRBJ2-7; 8 bases agree with TRBD1. The CDR3 is 15 amino acids. Germline CDR1 SNHLY, CDR2 FYNNEI. V was clipped by 2 bases and J by 1 base; unmatched bases: 4. CDR3 sequence (DNA): TGTGCCAGCAGTGAATGGACAGGGAAATCCTACGAGCAGTACTTC. Its translation: CASSEWTGKSYEQYF.

The rearrangement joins TRBV15 to TRBJ1-1; TRBD1 matches at 10 bases. With 6 bases clipped from V and 5 bases from J, the junction kept 27 bases outside the gene matches. The germline gives CDR1 LNHNV, CDR2 YYDKDF (reference sequence). The CDR3 extends over 21 amino acids. The CDR3 DNA reads as TGTGCCACCAGACCTAGATACTCGGGACAGGGGACAACTATCCAGGGTACTGAAGCTTTCTTT. Protein product: CATRPRYSGQGTTIQGTEAFF.

The rearrangement joins TRBV18 to TRBJ1-1, with D maybe TRBD1 (6 bases). There are 13 residues in the CDR3. The germline CDR1 and CDR2 sequences are KGHSH and LQKENI. The ends were cut back, 3 bases at V and 2 bases at J, with 7 bases in the middle. Here the CDR3 DNA reads TGTGCCAGCTCACCGGGGACAAACACTGAAGCTTTCTTT. This gives the protein CASSPGTNTEAFF.

The V call is TRBV29-1, the J call TRBJ2-7, with 8 positions matching TRBD2. V was pared by 5 bases and J by 0 bases, with 9 bases of the junction left unmatched. CDR1 SQVTM and CDR2 ANQGSEA come from the germline V gene. The CDR3 sequence is 15 residues long. The CDR3 DNA is TGCAGCGTTCGGTCGGGGGGGGCAGGCTCCTACGAGCAGTACTTC. Protein sequence: CSVRSGGAGSYEQYF.

The CDR3 DNA reads as TGTGCCAGCAGAGGGACGGGGACTTCGAATGAAAAACTGTTTTTT. It specifies CASRGTGTSNEKLFF. This chain connects TRBV28 to TRBJ1-4; weak D call: TRBD1 (5 bases). Deletions cut 6 bases from V and 5 bases from J, with 16 bases between. This CDR3 region has 15 residues. The germline CDR1 and CDR2 sequences are MDHEN and SYDVKM.

The count of this clone is one. The chain has TRBV2 and TRBJ1-6; D is possibly TRBD1 (5 bases). Trimming shortened V by 4 bases and J by 7 bases, and 20 bases separated the two germline ends. Germline loops: CDR1 SNHLY, CDR2 FYNNEI. The CDR3 runs to 17 residues. CDR3: CASSGGGGSSSNSPLHF. In nucleotides, the CDR3 is TGTGCCAGCAGTGGCGGGGGGGGTTCCTCTTCCAATTCACCCCTCCACTTT.

The V gene is TRBV9, the J gene TRBJ1-3; 10 bases align to TRBD1. The CDR3 is 14 amino acids. Germline loops: CDR1 SGDLS, CDR2 YYNGEE. Trimming removed 4 bases from V and 4 bases from J; junction bases left unmatched: 2. In DNA, the CDR3 is TGTGCCAGCAGCTTGACAGGGGGCGGAAACACCATATATTTT. Amino acid sequence: CASSLTGGGNTIYF.

The rearrangement joins TRBV7-9 to TRBJ2-5; D unresolved. From germline, CDR1 is SEHNR and CDR2 FQNEAQ (reference sequence). This CDR3 is built from 16 residues. The V gene lost 0 bases and the J gene lost 5 bases, with 16 bases spanning the gap. CDR3 region: CASSLASVVGSETQYF. The CDR3 DNA reads as TGTGCCAGCAGCTTAGCGTCTGTTGTGGGATCGGAGACCCAGTACTTC.

This chain joins TRBV2 and TRBJ1-4; possible D gene TRBD1, 5 bases. With 6 bases removed from V and 8 bases from J, the gap between germline ends came to 16 bases. Germline V gives CDR1 SNHLY, CDR2 FYNNEI. This CDR3 is 14 amino acids long. CDR3 residues: CASRDLRGGEKLFF. The CDR3 DNA reads TGTGCCAGCAGGGACCTTAGGGGAGGAGAAAAACTGTTTTTT.

V usage is TRBV11-3 and J usage is TRBJ2-1; tentative D call: TRBD2 (5 bases). This CDR3 region has 14 residues. Germline-derived CDR1 and CDR2 are SGHNT and YENEEA. The V gene lost 3 bases and the J gene lost 7 bases, with 13 bases spanning the gap. The CDR3 sequence is CASSLDSGNNEQFF. CDR3 coding DNA: TGTGCCAGCAGCTTGGACTCCGGAAATAATGAGCAGTTCTTC.

The chain employs TRBV27 and TRBJ2-7; the match to TRBD1 covers 8 bases. The CDR3 extends over 14 amino acids. V dropped 6 bases and J dropped 0; count of bases not matched to a gene: 4. CDR1 is MNHEY and CDR2 is SMNVEV in the germline V gene (reference sequence). The CDR3 DNA reads TGTGCCAGCAGCGAGGGACAGGCCTCCTACGAGCAGTACTTC. Translated, it gives CASSEGQASYEQYF.

The chain employs TRBV6-5 and TRBJ2-3; D remains ambiguous. Trimming left V 0 bases short and J 3 bases short, with 7 bases between. This CDR3 has 14 residues. CDR1 and CDR2 from the germline V gene are MNHEY and SVGAGI. The CDR3 loop is CASSYSLGTDTQYF. CDR3 DNA sequence: TGTGCCAGCAGTTACTCCCTAGGTACAGATACGCAGTATTTT.

This clone was observed a single time. This chain joins TRBV14 and TRBJ2-2; D unresolved. Germline lookup yields CDR1 SGHDN and CDR2 FVKESK. This CDR3 is 12 amino acids long. V dropped 0 bases and J dropped 6 bases, with 2 bases sitting between them. The CDR3 coding sequence is TGTGCCAGCAGCCAAGAACCCGGGGAGCTGTTTTTT. It specifies CASSQEPGELFF. The full variable domain, its missing parts supplied by reference TRBV14 and TRBJ2-2, is EAGVTQFPSHSVIEKGQTVTLRCDPISGHDNLYWYRRVMGKEIKFLLHFVKESKQDESGMPNNRFLAERTGGTYSTLKVQPAELEDSGVYFCASSQEPGELFFGEGSRLTVL.

This rearrangement joins TRBV28 to TRBJ2-1; D might be TRBD2 (6 bases). Per germline, CDR1 MDHEN and CDR2 SYDVKM. The CDR3 is 14 amino acids. Trimming removed 2 bases from V and 5 bases from J, with 10 bases in between. In DNA, the CDR3 is TGTGCCAGCAGTTTAAGTTGGGGGGACAATGAGCAGTTCTTC. This encodes CASSLSWGDNEQFF. Complete variable domain (other parts from reference TRBV28 and TRBJ2-1): DVKVTQSSRYLVKRTGEKVFLECVQDMDHENMFWYRQDPGLGLRLIYFSYDVKMKEKGDIPEGYSVSREKKERFSLILESASTNQTSMYLCASSLSWGDNEQFFGPGTRLTVL.

The chain combines TRBV18 with TRBJ2-1, with 14 bases that match TRBD2. After removal of 2 bases from V and 9 bases from J, the junction contained 9 bases not matched to a gene. The length of the CDR3 is 17 residues. From germline, CDR1 is KGHSH and CDR2 LQKENI. The CDR3 DNA sequence: TGTGCCAGCTCACCAAAAACCGGGACTAGCGGGAGAGGTGAGCAGTTCTTC. Translated, it gives CASSPKTGTSGRGEQFF.

This clone was counted only a few times. The chain recombines TRBV4-3 with TRBJ1-1, with 11 bases identical to TRBD1. With 0 bases clipped from V and 1 base from J, the junction kept 4 bases outside the gene matches. Germline CDR1 is LGHNA and CDR2 is YSLEER. The CDR3 runs to 17 residues. CDR3 DNA sequence: TGCGCCAGCAGCCAAGATTGGACAGGGGGCACGAACACTGAAGCTTTCTTT. Protein product: CASSQDWTGGTNTEAFF.

This chain's CDR3 is CASRPSGRDYGYTF. The DNA for the CDR3 is TGTGCCAGCAGGCCTTCCGGACGGGACTATGGCTACACCTTC. The chain has TRBV5-6 and TRBJ1-2; D gene unclear. Germline V lookup: CDR1 SGHDT, CDR2 YYEEEE. The CDR3 totals 14 residues. V was pared by 5 bases and J by 3 bases, with 14 bases between.

The chain employs TRBV18 and TRBJ2-7; D is possibly TRBD1 or TRBD2 (5 bases each). With 0 bases removed from V and 1 base from J, the gap between germline ends came to 13 bases. The CDR3 is made up of 16 amino acids. Looked up from germline, CDR1 is KGHSH and CDR2 is LQKENI. The CDR3 sequence: CASSPPVRGQSYEQYF. The CDR3 DNA follows: TGTGCCAGCTCACCACCGGTCCGGGGCCAGTCCTACGAGCAGTACTTC.